The source of this TCR beta chain is a study of blood T cell repertoires in COVID-19. Study details: T cells, B-cell-depleted T cells, or PBMCs provided the cDNA or gDNA that served as material.

Germline CDR1 is GTSNPN and CDR2 is SVGIG (reference sequence). The CDR3 is 16 residues long. The trim removed 0 bases at V and 7 bases at J, leaving 10 bases unmatched. Profiled with immunoSEQ multiplex PCR; TCRdb holds only in-frame clones, not every one. Here the sample spans 15,000 to 17,000 clones, around 83% being singletons. The sequencing sample was made of peripheral blood. This clonotype originated in a man aged 60 to 69 with acute or convalescent COVID-19. The rearrangement uses TRBV30 and TRBJ2-2; the match to TRBD1 covers 8 bases. The CDR3 sequence: CAWSVHPPDRGGELFF. The CDR3 DNA is TGTGCCTGGAGTGTCCATCCCCCAGACAGGGGCGGGGAGCTGTTTTTT. Looking up the rest from reference TRBV30 and TRBJ2-2 gives the full variable domain: SQTIHQWPATLVQPVGSPLSLECTVEGTSNPNLYWYRQAAGRGLQLLFYSVGIGQISSEVPQNLSASRPQDRQFILSSKKLLLSDSGFYLCAWSVHPPDRGGELFFGEGSRLTVL.